The entry below gives a single TCR beta chain sequence along with its context. The antigen remains undetermined. Germline-derived CDR1 and CDR2 are SGHRS and YFSETQ. The CDR3 consists of 16 residues. V was pared by 0 bases and J by 7 bases, with 9 bases of the junction left unmatched. The sample comes from a study of STAT5B mutations in CD4+ large granular lymphocyte leukemia. Points from the study as a whole: Compared with healthy controls (2/35), patient top clones favored TRBV06 (8/27).

Produced via immunoSEQ multiplex PCR; TCRdb's table is partial and in-frame only. This sample yields about 46,000 clones, of which about 86% are seen a single time; more than 0.35% belongs to the top ten. Controls came from buffy coats of healthy blood donors. The specimen was CD4+ T cells from blood buffy coats. This TCR came from a human donor in good health. The chain is built from TRBV5-1 and TRBJ2-4, with 8 positions matching TRBD1. CDR3 DNA: TGCGCCAGCAGCTTGGACCCGACAGGGGTCGGGAACATTCAGTACTTC. This encodes CASSLDPTGVGNIQYF. The whole variable domain, filled in from reference TRBV5-1 and TRBJ2-4, reads KAGVTQTPRYLIKTRGQQVTLSCSPISGHRSVSWYQQTPGQGLQFLFEYFSETQRNKGNFPGRFSGRQFSNSRSEMNVSTLELGDSALYLCASSLDPTGVGNIQYFGAGTRLSVL.